This T cell receptor beta chain was identified during a study of OX40 agonist ivuxolimab in advanced cancers. Across the study: At 0.01 to 10 mg/kg, ivuxolimab was administered intravenously to patients every 2 weeks. Overall study results and limits: Researchers did not determine the expanded peripheral T cells' antigen specificity.

TCRdb's copy holds only in-frame clones and misses some; the assay was immunoSEQ multiplex PCR. The sample includes more than 25,000 clones, around 88% seen only once; the top ten take 20% to 30%. Individuals having autoimmune disease history or systemic immunosuppression were not enrolled. The sampling schedule covered blood at baseline, cycle 4 day 1, and cycle 7 day 1. By proportion, this clone is medium-sized. The antigen is undetermined. V lost 2 bases, J lost 6 bases, and 10 bases lay in between. Per the germline V gene, CDR1 is MRHNA and CDR2 is SNTAGT. The CDR3 loop spans 14 amino acids. The J gene is TRBJ2-2, the V gene TRBV6-4; tentative D call: TRBD1 (6 bases). The input for sequencing was CD4+ or CD8+ T cells sorted from blood, taken in a trial of the OX40 agonist ivuxolimab. This receptor was identified in an adult with an advanced solid tumor such as melanoma, head and neck, liver or kidney cancer. The CDR3 DNA reads as TGTGCCAGCAGTGACAGGACAGAGTCCGGGGAGCTGTTTTTT. This sequence encodes CASSDRTESGELFF.